The 2 T cell receptor beta chains below come from one sample, sequenced in a study of cytomegalovirus exposure and HLA in healthy donors. The PCR ran on 60 Vbeta and 13 Jbeta primers. Profiling relied on immunoSEQ multiplex PCR, and the TCRdb table lists in-frame clones only, not all of them. The sample includes 150,000 to 200,000 clones, less than 80% of them seen just once. The sequenced sample consisted of PBMCs. The receptors here all came from a man between 40 and 49 years old in good health and CMV-seronegative.

This chain links TRBV2 with TRBJ1-2; D is possibly TRBD1 (6 bases). The ends were cut back, 3 bases at V and 4 bases at J, with 9 bases in the middle. The CDR3 covers 13 residues. The germline V gene encodes CDR1 SNHLY and CDR2 FYNNEI. In nucleotides, the CDR3 is TGTGCCAGCAGTGATCAGGGGAGCTATGGCTACACCTTC. Translating it yields CASSDQGSYGYTF.

J is TRBJ2-1 and V is TRBV4-2; the D is unclear. This CDR3 contains 13 residues. Trimming removed 2 bases at V and 10 bases at J, with 12 bases between. Germline V gene data show CDR1 as LGHNA and CDR2 as YNFKEQ. The CDR3 sequence: CASSQPPRGEQFF. Written as DNA, the CDR3 is TGTGCCAGCAGCCAACCTCCTAGAGGAGAGCAGTTCTTC.